One sample yielded the 29 T cell receptor beta chains listed below, sequenced in a study of blood T cell repertoires in COVID-19. Profiling relied on immunoSEQ multiplex PCR, and the TCRdb table lists in-frame clones only, not all of them. The table has 35,000 to 50,000 clones, around 85% seen once. The specimen sequenced was peripheral blood. The receptors stem from a human donor with acute or convalescent COVID-19. The donor label of this sample is uncertain.

V gene TRBV6-5 combines with J gene TRBJ1-5, with 9 bases aligning to TRBD1. The CDR3 runs 14 residues. V trimming: 6 bases; J trimming: 1 base; junction bases outside the gene matches: 1. Germline CDR1 reads MNHEY; CDR2 reads SVGAGI. The CDR3 region has the DNA TGTGCCAGCAGAACAGGGGGCAGCAATCAGCCCCAGCATTTT. The encoded protein is CASRTGGSNQPQHF.

This chain uses TRBV5-1 with TRBJ1-1; 9 bases map to TRBD1. V trimming: 4 bases; J trimming: 1 base; junction bases outside the gene matches: 2. This CDR3 spans 14 amino acids. Germline V gene data show CDR1 as SGHRS and CDR2 as YFSETQ. CDR3 in amino acids: CASSRGQGNTEAFF. The CDR3 bases are TGCGCCAGCAGCAGGGGACAGGGGAACACTGAAGCTTTCTTT.

CDR3: CASSPTSLRRGLISGANVLTF. In DNA form, the CDR3 reads TGCGCCAGCAGCCCTACCTCTCTTAGGCGGGGCCTAATCTCTGGGGCCAACGTCCTGACTTTC. This sequence joins TRBV5-1 and TRBJ2-6, with D perhaps matching TRBD2 (6 bases). The CDR3 length is 21 residues. Germline V gene data show CDR1 as SGHRS and CDR2 as YFSETQ. V lost 4 bases to trimming and J lost 0 bases, with 26 bases between them. Based on the CDR3 plus reference TRBV5-1 and TRBJ2-6, the full variable domain is KAGVTQTPRYLIKTRGQQVTLSCSPISGHRSVSWYQQTPGQGLQFLFEYFSETQRNKGNFPGRFSGRQFSNSRSEMNVSTLELGDSALYLCASSPTSLRRGLISGANVLTFGAGSRLTVL.

V usage is TRBV19 and J usage is TRBJ2-7; 7 bases fit TRBD2. CDR3 length: 18 residues. J was trimmed by 0 bases and V by 3 bases; bases with no gene match: 14. Germline V gives CDR1 LNHDA, CDR2 SQIVND (reference sequence). The CDR3 region is CASSILPGAGGSSYEQYF. The CDR3 DNA reads TGTGCCAGTAGTATTCTTCCGGGAGCCGGGGGGAGCTCCTACGAGCAGTACTTC. Looking up the rest from reference TRBV19 and TRBJ2-7 gives the full variable domain: DGGITQSPKYLFRKEGQNVTLSCEQNLNHDAMYWYRQDPGQGLRLIYYSQIVNDFQKGDIAEGYSVSREKKESFPLTVTSAQKNPTAFYLCASSILPGAGGSSYEQYFGPGTRLTVT.

This chain connects TRBV28 to TRBJ1-1; TRBD1 matches 10 bases. The CDR3 runs 16 residues. With 6 bases clipped from V and 3 bases from J, the junction kept 10 bases outside the gene matches. Germline-derived CDR1 and CDR2 are MDHEN and SYDVKM. This CDR3 is CASSLSPGTGDTEAFF. The CDR3 region has the DNA TGTGCCAGCAGCCTATCCCCCGGGACAGGGGACACTGAAGCTTTCTTT.

The chain links TRBV9 to TRBJ1-4; D perhaps matches TRBD1 (6 bases). Germline-derived CDR1 and CDR2 are SGDLS and YYNGEE. The CDR3 totals 16 residues. The V end lost 4 bases, the J end lost 8 bases, and 21 bases lay between the germline ends. Here the CDR3 reads CASSNPLTGTGEKLFF. The CDR3 bases are TGTGCCAGCAGCAACCCTTTGACGGGTACAGGGGAAAAACTGTTTTTT.

This clone was counted once. The CDR3 loop reads CASIQVSTGELFF. The CDR3 DNA reads TGTGCCAGCATTCAGGTAAGCACCGGGGAGCTGTTTTTT. This chain uses TRBV27 with TRBJ2-2; D unresolved. The CDR3 covers 13 residues. Per the germline V gene, CDR1 is MNHEY and CDR2 is SMNVEV (reference sequence). Trimming left V 7 bases short and J 4 bases short, with 10 bases between.

The rearrangement joins TRBV7-2 to TRBJ1-5, with a tentative D call TRBD1 (6 bases). From germline, CDR1 is SGHTA and CDR2 FQGNSA. This CDR3 has 14 amino acids. V was pared by 4 bases and J by 1 base, with 8 bases between. DNA of the CDR3: TGTGCCAGCAGCTGGGACACGAGCAATCAGCCCCAGCATTTT. Translating it yields CASSWDTSNQPQHF.

The chain links TRBV5-1 to TRBJ2-1; D is undetermined. Trimming removed 0 bases at V and 0 bases at J, with 7 bases between. CDR1 and CDR2 (germline): SGHRS, YFSETQ. The length of the CDR3 is 15 residues. In DNA form, the CDR3 reads TGCGCCAGCAGCTTGGCACCCTACTCCTACAATGAGCAGTTCTTC. It encodes CASSLAPYSYNEQFF.

This clone is a singleton in its sample. The gene calls are TRBV18 and TRBJ2-3; 7 bases fit TRBD1. The CDR3 is made up of 16 amino acids. V gave up 4 bases and J gave up 2 bases; unmatched junction bases: 9. Germline V CDR1 and CDR2: KGHSH, LQKENI. The CDR3 bases are TGTGCCAGCTCACGGCGGACAGGCCCTGACACAGATACGCAGTATTTT. Translated: CASSRRTGPDTDTQYF.

This sequence joins TRBV9 and TRBJ2-3, with TRBD2 identical over 8 bases. CDR3 length: 16 amino acids. J gave up 2 bases and V 4 bases, and 9 bases lay outside the gene matches. Germline V gene sequence: CDR1 SGDLS, CDR2 YYNGEE. The CDR3 sequence is CASSIRSGDYTDTQYF. CDR3 in DNA: TGTGCCAGCAGCATACGTAGCGGGGACTACACAGATACGCAGTATTTT.

This clone was seen a few times. The chain links TRBV5-1 to TRBJ2-7; 11 bases align to TRBD1. In germline, CDR1 is SGHRS, CDR2 YFSETQ. V dropped 1 base and J dropped 4; count of bases not matched to a gene: 7. This CDR3 is built from 16 residues. The CDR3, as DNA: TGCGCCAGCAGCTTGACCGTCGGGACAGGGGGTTACGAGCAGTACTTC. It specifies CASSLTVGTGGYEQYF. Variable domain in full (rest from reference TRBV5-1 and TRBJ2-7): KAGVTQTPRYLIKTRGQQVTLSCSPISGHRSVSWYQQTPGQGLQFLFEYFSETQRNKGNFPGRFSGRQFSNSRSEMNVSTLELGDSALYLCASSLTVGTGGYEQYFGPGTRLTVT.

The V gene is TRBV7-6, the J gene TRBJ1-1; TRBD1 might be the D (6 bases). This CDR3 contains 19 residues. Trimming left V 5 bases short and J 0 bases short, with 25 bases between. CDR1 and CDR2 from the germline V gene are SGHVS and FNYEAQ. CDR3 residues: CASSPPPVLQGRMNTEAFF. The DNA for the CDR3 is TGTGCCAGCAGCCCCCCTCCAGTTCTTCAGGGGCGCATGAACACTGAAGCTTTCTTT.

The V and J genes are TRBV7-2 and TRBJ2-5; maybe TRBD1 (8 bases). This CDR3 is built from 15 residues. The V end lost 6 bases, the J end lost 5 bases, and 19 bases lay between the germline ends. Germline V gene data show CDR1 as SGHTA and CDR2 as FQGNSA. CDR3 DNA: TGTGCCAGCAGTCTCCGGACAGGGAGGGGGGAGACCCAGTACTTC. This codes for CASSLRTGRGETQYF.

This chain uses TRBV19 with TRBJ2-5; D is possibly TRBD1 (7 bases). This CDR3 contains 15 residues. V was clipped by 6 bases and J by 7 bases, with 21 bases between them. From germline, CDR1 is LNHDA and CDR2 SQIVND (reference sequence). The CDR3 protein is CASRPNPGQGGTQYF. In nucleotides, the CDR3 is TGTGCCAGTAGACCGAACCCGGGCCAGGGGGGGACCCAGTACTTC.

The V gene is TRBV18, the J gene TRBJ2-5; 13 bases are a match to TRBD2. V gave up 3 bases and J gave up 4 bases; unmatched junction bases: 2. The CDR3 spans 15 residues. Germline V gene lookup returns CDR1 KGHSH and CDR2 LQKENI. CDR3 in amino acids: CASSPRLAGGETQYF. The CDR3 DNA is TGTGCCAGCTCACCTAGACTAGCGGGGGGAGAGACCCAGTACTTC.

This chain joins TRBV18 and TRBJ2-4; maybe TRBD2 (6 bases). The CDR3 is 19 amino acids. Germline V lookup: CDR1 KGHSH, CDR2 LQKENI. The V gene lost 5 bases and the J gene lost 1 base, with 24 bases spanning the gap. In nucleotides, the CDR3 is TGTGCCAGCTCAATCTCAGAGGGAGGAGGGGTTCTGGCCAAAAACATTCAGTACTTC. Its translation: CASSISEGGGVLAKNIQYF.

The V call is TRBV2, the J call TRBJ1-6; D possibly corresponds to TRBD1 (6 bases). Trimming removed 4 bases at V and 10 bases at J, with 17 bases between. The CDR3 loop spans 15 amino acids. In germline, CDR1 is SNHLY, CDR2 FYNNEI. CDR3 protein: CASSVDLQGQSPLHF. CDR3 DNA sequence: TGTGCCAGCAGTGTCGATCTTCAGGGGCAATCACCCCTCCACTTT.

This clone came up a few times. The chain uses TRBV18 and TRBJ2-7; 8 nucleotides line up with TRBD2. The CDR3 is 14 residues long. The V segment lost 3 bases and the J segment 6 bases; nucleotides outside the gene matches: 7. Germline V gene data show CDR1 as KGHSH and CDR2 as LQKENI. DNA for the CDR3: TGTGCCAGCTCACCCGGGGGGGACCGGGGCGAGCAGTACTTC. It encodes CASSPGGDRGEQYF.

The rearrangement uses TRBV20-1 and TRBJ2-7, with 8 nucleotides matching TRBD1. Looked up from germline, CDR1 is DFQATT and CDR2 is SNEGSKA (reference sequence). The CDR3 runs to 11 residues. Trimming took 6 bases from V and 3 from J; bases not matched to a gene: 1. In DNA, the CDR3 is TGCAGTGCCGACAGGGGCTACGAGCAGTACTTC. It specifies CSADRGYEQYF.

The CDR3 loop is CASSLGRGGRTDTQYF. The CDR3 DNA sequence: TGTGCCAGCAGCTTAGGGCGGGGGGGGCGCACAGATACGCAGTATTTT. The chain combines TRBV13 with TRBJ2-3, with TRBD2 matching 9 bases. The CDR3 is made up of 16 amino acids. Germline V gene lookup returns CDR1 PRHDT and CDR2 FYEKMQ (reference sequence). V trimming: 0 bases; J trimming: 1 base; junction bases outside the gene matches: 2. Based on the CDR3 plus reference TRBV13 and TRBJ2-3, the full variable domain is AAGVIQSPRHLIKEKRETATLKCYPIPRHDTVYWYQQGPGQDPQFLISFYEKMQSDKGSIPDRFSAQQFSDYHSELNMSSLELGDSALYFCASSLGRGGRTDTQYFGPGTRLTVL.

The chain carries TRBV7-3 and TRBJ2-3, with D maybe TRBD1 (5 bases). The CDR3 is 13 amino acids. Germline V gene data show CDR1 as SGHTA and CDR2 as FQGTGA. V was trimmed by 2 bases and J by 4 bases, leaving 7 bases between them. CDR3 bases: TGTGCCAGCAGCTTAGGCAGGGCAGATACGCAGTATTTT. Its translation is CASSLGRADTQYF. Drawing the rest from reference TRBV7-3 and TRBJ2-3, the complete variable domain is GAGVSQTPSNKVTEKGKYVELRCDPISGHTALYWYRQSLGQGPEFLIYFQGTGAADDSGLPNDRFFAVRPEGSVSTLKIQRTERGDSAVYLCASSLGRADTQYFGPGTRLTVL.

The rearrangement links TRBV9 to TRBJ2-5, with TRBD1 identical over 12 bases. The CDR3 has 19 residues. Looked up from germline, CDR1 is SGDLS and CDR2 is YYNGEE. The J segment lost 5 bases and the V segment lost 4 bases, leaving 18 bases of the junction unmatched. CDR3 DNA sequence: TGTGCCAGCAGCCCAGTGATGCCCGGGACAGGGGGCTACGAGGAGACCCAGTACTTC. As protein: CASSPVMPGTGGYEETQYF.

The gene calls are TRBV12-3 or TRBV12-4 and TRBJ2-5, with 7 bases fitting TRBD1. After removal of 3 bases from V and 5 bases from J, the junction contained 0 bases not matched to a gene. The CDR3 runs to 12 residues. The CDR3, as DNA: TGTGCCAGCAGTTTGACAGGGGAGACCCAGTACTTC. Residues: CASSLTGETQYF.

This chain links TRBV18 with TRBJ2-1, with D possibly TRBD1 on 6 matching bases. CDR3 length: 18 residues. V was trimmed by 5 bases and J by 6 bases, leaving 26 bases between them. Germline V gene data show CDR1 as KGHSH and CDR2 as LQKENI. DNA of the CDR3: TGTGCCAGCTCATCACTGGGGGCCCGAGCCGCCGGCGGCAATGAGCAGTTCTTC. Residues: CASSSLGARAAGGNEQFF.

This rearrangement joins TRBV10-3 to TRBJ1-5; D is uncertain. CDR3 size: 15 residues. Trimming shortened V by 2 bases and J by 0 bases, and 8 bases separated the two germline ends. The germline V gene encodes CDR1 ENHRY and CDR2 SYGVKD. The CDR3 DNA reads TGTGCCATCAGTGAGCAGTCACATAGCAATCAGCCCCAGCATTTT. This codes for CAISEQSHSNQPQHF.

In its sample, this clone was seen once. This chain links TRBV7-2 with TRBJ2-3, with 12 bases matching TRBD2. V was pared by 3 bases and J by 0 bases, with 7 bases of the junction left unmatched. Germline CDR1 reads SGHTA; CDR2 reads FQGNSA. This CDR3 comprises 18 residues. CDR3 residues: CASSLSSGGGFSTDTQYF. As DNA, the CDR3 is TGTGCCAGCAGCTTGTCTAGCGGGGGGGGATTTAGCACAGATACGCAGTATTTT.

The J gene is TRBJ1-1, the V gene TRBV6-5; D is ambiguous. This CDR3 contains 10 residues. CDR1 and CDR2 (germline): MNHEY, SVGAGI. V was shortened by 7 bases and J by 7 bases, with 7 bases between the two germline ends. The CDR3: CASKRVEAFF. The CDR3 region has the DNA TGTGCCAGCAAGCGGGTTGAAGCTTTCTTT.

The rearrangement uses TRBV11-2 and TRBJ2-7, with a tentative D call TRBD1 (6 bases). V dropped 4 bases and J dropped 3 bases, with 10 bases sitting between them. The CDR3 length is 13 residues. Germline V gives CDR1 SGHAT, CDR2 FQNNGV. This CDR3 is CASSYRVLYEQYF. The CDR3 DNA reads as TGTGCCAGCAGCTACAGGGTTCTCTACGAGCAGTACTTC. Complete variable domain (other parts from reference TRBV11-2 and TRBJ2-7): EAGVAQSPRYKIIEKRQSVAFWCNPISGHATLYWYQQILGQGPKLLIQFQNNGVVDDSQLPKDRFSAERLKGVDSTLKIQPAKLEDSAVYLCASSYRVLYEQYFGPGTRLTVT.